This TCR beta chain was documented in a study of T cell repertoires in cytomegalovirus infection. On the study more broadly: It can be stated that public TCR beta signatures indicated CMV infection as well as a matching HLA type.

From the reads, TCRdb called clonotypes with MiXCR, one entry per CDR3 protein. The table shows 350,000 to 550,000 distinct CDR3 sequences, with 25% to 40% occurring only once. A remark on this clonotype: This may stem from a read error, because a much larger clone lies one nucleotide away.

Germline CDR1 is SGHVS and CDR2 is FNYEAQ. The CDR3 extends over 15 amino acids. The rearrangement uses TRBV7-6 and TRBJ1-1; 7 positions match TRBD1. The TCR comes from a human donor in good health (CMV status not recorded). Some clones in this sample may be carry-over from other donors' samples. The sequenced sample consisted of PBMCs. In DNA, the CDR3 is TGTGACAGCAGCTTGGCCCCACAGGGGTTAGCTGAAGCTTTCTTT. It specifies CDSSLAPQGLAEAFF. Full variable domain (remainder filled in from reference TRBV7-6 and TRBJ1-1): GAGVSQSPRYKVTKRGQDVALRCDPISGHVSLYWYRQALGQGPEFLTYFNYEAQQDKSGLPNDRFSAERPEGSISTLTIQRTEQRDSAMYRCDSSLAPQGLAEAFFGQGTRLTVV.